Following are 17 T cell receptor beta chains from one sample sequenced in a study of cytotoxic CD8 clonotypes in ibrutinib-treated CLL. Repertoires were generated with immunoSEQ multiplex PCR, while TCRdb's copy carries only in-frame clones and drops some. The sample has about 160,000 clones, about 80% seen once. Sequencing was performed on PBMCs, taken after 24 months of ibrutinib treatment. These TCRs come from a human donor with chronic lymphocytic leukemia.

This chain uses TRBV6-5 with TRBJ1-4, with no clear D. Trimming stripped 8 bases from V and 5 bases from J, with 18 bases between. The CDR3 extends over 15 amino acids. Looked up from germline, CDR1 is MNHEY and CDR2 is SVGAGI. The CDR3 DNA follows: TGTGCCAGCGCCGGGAAGCGGGTCGGCAATGAAAAACTGTTTTTT. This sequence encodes CASAGKRVGNEKLFF.

CDR3 amino acids: CAISTDGNTEAFF. CDR3 nucleotides: TGTGCCATCAGTACGGACGGGAACACTGAAGCTTTCTTT. The rearrangement links TRBV10-3 to TRBJ1-1; D unclear. The ends were cut back, 5 bases at V and 1 base at J, with 8 bases in the middle. The CDR3 has 13 residues. The V gene's germline CDR1 is ENHRY and CDR2 SYGVKD.

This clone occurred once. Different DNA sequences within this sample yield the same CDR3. The CDR3 bases are TGTGCCAGCAGCTTAGGCGAGACCCAGTACTTC. Amino acid sequence: CASSLGETQYF. This chain connects TRBV11-2 to TRBJ2-5; D remains ambiguous. This CDR3 comprises 11 residues. Trimming took off 1 base at V and 5 bases at J, with 2 bases between the two ends. Germline loops: CDR1 SGHAT, CDR2 FQNNGV.

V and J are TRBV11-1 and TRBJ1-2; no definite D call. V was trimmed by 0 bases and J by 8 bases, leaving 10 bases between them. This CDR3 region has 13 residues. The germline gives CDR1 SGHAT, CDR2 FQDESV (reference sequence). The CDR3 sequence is CASSLASRLGYTF. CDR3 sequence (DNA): TGTGCCAGCAGCTTAGCGTCTCGGCTCGGCTACACCTTC. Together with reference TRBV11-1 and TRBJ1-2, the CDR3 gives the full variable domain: EAEVAQSPRYKITEKSQAVAFWCDPISGHATLYWYRQILGQGPELLVQFQDESVVDDSQLPKDRFSAERLKGVDSTLKIQPAELGDSAMYLCASSLASRLGYTFGSGTRLTVV.

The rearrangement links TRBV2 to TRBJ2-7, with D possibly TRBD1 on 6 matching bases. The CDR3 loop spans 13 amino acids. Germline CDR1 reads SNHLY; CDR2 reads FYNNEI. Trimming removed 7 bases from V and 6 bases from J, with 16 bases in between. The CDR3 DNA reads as TGTGCCAGCACCGATACAGGGATGGGCGAGCAGTACTTC. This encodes CASTDTGMGEQYF.

The CDR3 region is CASKPDVGRGYYEQYF. CDR3 coding DNA: TGTGCCAGCAAACCTGACGTGGGAAGGGGCTACTACGAGCAGTACTTC. This sequence joins TRBV27 and TRBJ2-7; D perhaps matches TRBD1 (5 bases). Germline V gives CDR1 MNHEY, CDR2 SMNVEV (reference sequence). The CDR3 is made up of 16 amino acids. The V and J ends lost 7 bases and 3 bases respectively, with 22 bases between them.

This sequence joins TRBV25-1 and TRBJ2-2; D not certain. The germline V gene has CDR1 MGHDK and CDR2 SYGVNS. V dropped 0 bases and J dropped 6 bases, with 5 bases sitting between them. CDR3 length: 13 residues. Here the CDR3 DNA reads TGTGCCAGCAGTGAATATAACGCCGGGGAGCTGTTTTTT. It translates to CASSEYNAGELFF. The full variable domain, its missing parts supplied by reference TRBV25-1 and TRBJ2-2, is EADIYQTPRYLVIGTGKKITLECSQTMGHDKMYWYQQDPGMELHLIHYSYGVNSTEKGDLSSESTVSRIRTEHFPLTLESARPSHTSQYLCASSEYNAGELFFGEGSRLTVL.

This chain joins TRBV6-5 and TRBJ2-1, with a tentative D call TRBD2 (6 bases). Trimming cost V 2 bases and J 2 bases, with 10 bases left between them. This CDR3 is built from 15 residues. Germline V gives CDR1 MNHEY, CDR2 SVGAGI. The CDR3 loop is CASSYGTGAYNEQFF. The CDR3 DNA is TGTGCCAGCAGTTACGGGACGGGGGCCTACAATGAGCAGTTCTTC.

The CDR3 DNA follows: TGTGCCAGCACCCCGGGGGGTATGAACACTGAAGCTTTCTTT. It codes for CASTPGGMNTEAFF. The chain uses TRBV6-5 and TRBJ1-1; D might be TRBD1 (5 bases). Trimming removed 7 bases at V and 0 bases at J, with 12 bases between. The CDR3 runs 14 residues. CDR1 and CDR2 from the germline V gene are MNHEY and SVGAGI.

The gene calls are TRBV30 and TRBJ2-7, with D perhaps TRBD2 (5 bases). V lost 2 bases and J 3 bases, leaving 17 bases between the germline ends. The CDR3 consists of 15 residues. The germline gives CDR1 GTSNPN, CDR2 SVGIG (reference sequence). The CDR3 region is CAWSKRRAPLYEQYF. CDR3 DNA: TGTGCCTGGAGTAAGAGGCGGGCCCCCCTCTACGAGCAGTACTTC.

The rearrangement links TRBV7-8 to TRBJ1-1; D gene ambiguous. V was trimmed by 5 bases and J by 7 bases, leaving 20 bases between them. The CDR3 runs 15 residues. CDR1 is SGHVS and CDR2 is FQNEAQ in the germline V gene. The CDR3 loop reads CASSPPKRRDDEAFF. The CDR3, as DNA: TGTGCCAGCAGCCCCCCGAAACGACGAGACGATGAAGCTTTCTTT. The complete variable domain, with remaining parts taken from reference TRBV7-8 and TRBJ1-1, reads GAGVSQSPRYKVAKRGQDVALRCDPISGHVSLFWYQQALGQGPEFLTYFQNEAQLDKSGLPSDRFFAERPEGSVSTLKIQRTQQEDSAVYLCASSPPKRRDDEAFFGQGTRLTVV.

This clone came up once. CDR3 loop: CASSYSGTVNSPLHF. DNA for the CDR3: TGTGCCAGCAGTTACTCCGGGACAGTCAATTCACCCCTCCACTTT. V is TRBV6-6 and J is TRBJ1-6, with 7 positions matching TRBD1. CDR3 length equals 15 residues. The V segment lost 0 bases and the J segment 7 bases; nucleotides outside the gene matches: 3. Looked up from germline, CDR1 is MNHNY and CDR2 is SVGAGI (reference sequence).

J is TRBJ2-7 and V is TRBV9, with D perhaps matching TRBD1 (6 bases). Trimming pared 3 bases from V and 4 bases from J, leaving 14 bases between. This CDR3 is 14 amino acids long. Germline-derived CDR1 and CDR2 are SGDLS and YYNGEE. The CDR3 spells CASSEDSLPYEQYF. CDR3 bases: TGTGCCAGCAGCGAGGACAGCCTACCGTACGAGCAGTACTTC.

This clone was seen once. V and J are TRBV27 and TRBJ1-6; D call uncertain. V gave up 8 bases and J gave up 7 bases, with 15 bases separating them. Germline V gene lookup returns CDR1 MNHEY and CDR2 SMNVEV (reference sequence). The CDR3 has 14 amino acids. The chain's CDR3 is CASREGNRNSPLHF. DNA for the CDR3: TGTGCCAGCCGAGAAGGGAATAGGAATTCACCCCTCCACTTT.

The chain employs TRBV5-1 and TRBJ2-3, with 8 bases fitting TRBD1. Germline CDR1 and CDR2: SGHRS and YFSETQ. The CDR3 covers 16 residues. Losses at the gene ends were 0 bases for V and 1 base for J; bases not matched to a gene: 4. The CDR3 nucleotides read TGCGCCAGCAGCTTGGTAGGACAGGGAGGCACAGATACGCAGTATTTT. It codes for CASSLVGQGGTDTQYF.

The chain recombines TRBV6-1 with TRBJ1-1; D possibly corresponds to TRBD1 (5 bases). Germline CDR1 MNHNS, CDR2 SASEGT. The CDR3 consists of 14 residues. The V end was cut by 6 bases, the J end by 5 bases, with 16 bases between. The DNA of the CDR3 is TGTGCCAGCAGCCAGACAGATCTGGGGACTGAAGCTTTCTTT. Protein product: CASSQTDLGTEAFF.

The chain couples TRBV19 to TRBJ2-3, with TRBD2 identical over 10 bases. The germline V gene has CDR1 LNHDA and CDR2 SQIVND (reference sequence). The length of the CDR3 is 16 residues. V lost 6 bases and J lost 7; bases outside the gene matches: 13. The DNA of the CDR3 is TGTGCCAGTAGCCCCGGCGGGGCTAGCGGGAGTTATACGCAGTATTTT. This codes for CASSPGGASGSYTQYF.